This is a list of T cell receptor beta chains from one sample in a study of blood T cell repertoires in COVID-19. Some clones are missing from TCRdb's copy, which holds only in-frame ones; the method was immunoSEQ multiplex PCR. The sample lists roughly 250,000 clones, more than 75% occurring once. Sequenced sample: peripheral blood. The receptor set was obtained from a woman in her fifties or sixties with acute or convalescent COVID-19. CDR3s leave out the opening cysteine and the closing phenylalanine or tryptophan.

j_call v_call cdr3_aa
TRBJ2-7 TRBV9 ASSVGLSLAGVVSYEQY
TRBJ2-1 TRBV7-3 ASSSRGSYNEQF
TRBJ2-7 TRBV27 ASSRLAGANYEQY
TRBJ1-2 TRBV27 ASRQGYGYT
TRBJ1-5 TRBV24-1 ATSEGGMGGNQPQH
TRBJ2-7 TRBV5-6 ASSSRLGSYEQY
TRBJ2-7 TRBV7-2 ASSLLAAVTYEQY
TRBJ2-7 TRBV14 ASSLGTGNYYEQY
TRBJ2-7 TRBV28 ASSLLGCEGFVAGGPYEQY
TRBJ1-2 TRBV10-3 AISESDRDDGYT
TRBJ2-3 TRBV7-9 ASSDRGTDTQY
TRBJ2-6 TRBV5-1 ASSKQGSGANVLT
TRBJ2-3 TRBV29-1 SVGRLAGDTDTQY
TRBJ1-2 TRBV10-3 AISEGQEAYGYT
TRBJ1-2 TRBV5-1 ASSLNQVYGYT
TRBJ2-7 TRBV7-9 ASSPRLNPYEQY
TRBJ1-1 TRBV28 ASSLFGGTEAF
TRBJ1-1 TRBV7-2 ASSLKRGGAF
TRBJ1-2 TRBV28 ASSLFRTGGGYT
TRBJ2-1 TRBV10-3 AITSGPTYNEQF
TRBJ1-2 TRBV7-2 ASSVGAGNYGYT
TRBJ2-1 TRBV11-2 ASSLAGNNEQF
TRBJ2-1 TRBV5-1 ASSSKGLAANNEQF
TRBJ2-1 TRBV18 ASSPHPPGLAGRNEQF
TRBJ2-3 TRBV11-2 ASSLWAGGLSTDTQY
TRBJ2-7 TRBV30 AWSVGGGAYEQY
TRBJ1-2 TRBV23-1 ASSPSTGGKDYGYT
TRBJ2-2 TRBV29-1 SVGQTNTGELF
TRBJ1-2 TRBV11-2 ASSLVGRGRTGYT
TRBJ1-2 TRBV5-5 ASSLTRVNYGYT
TRBJ2-3 TRBV30 AWNRGSDTQY
TRBJ2-7 TRBV13 ASSTSYEQY